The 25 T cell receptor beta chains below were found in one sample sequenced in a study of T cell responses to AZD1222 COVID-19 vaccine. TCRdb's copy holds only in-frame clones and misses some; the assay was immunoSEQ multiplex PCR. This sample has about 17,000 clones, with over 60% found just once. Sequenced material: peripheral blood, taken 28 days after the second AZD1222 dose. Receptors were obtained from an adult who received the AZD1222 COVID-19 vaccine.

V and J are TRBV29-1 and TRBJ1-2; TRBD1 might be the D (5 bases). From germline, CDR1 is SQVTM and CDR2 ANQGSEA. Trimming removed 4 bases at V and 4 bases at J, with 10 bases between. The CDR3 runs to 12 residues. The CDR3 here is CSVARDFYGYTF. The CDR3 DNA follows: TGCAGCGTTGCGCGGGACTTCTATGGCTACACCTTC.

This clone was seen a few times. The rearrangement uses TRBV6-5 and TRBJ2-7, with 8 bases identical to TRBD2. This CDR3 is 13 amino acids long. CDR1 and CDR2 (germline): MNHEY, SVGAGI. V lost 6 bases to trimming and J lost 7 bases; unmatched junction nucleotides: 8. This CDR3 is CASRLAGGGEQYF. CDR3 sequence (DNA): TGTGCCAGCAGGCTCGCCGGCGGGGGGGAGCAGTACTTC.

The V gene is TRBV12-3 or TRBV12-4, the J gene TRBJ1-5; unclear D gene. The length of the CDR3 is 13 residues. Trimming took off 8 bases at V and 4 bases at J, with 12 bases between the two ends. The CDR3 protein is CASARGGNQPQHF. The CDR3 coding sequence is TGTGCCAGCGCCCGGGGAGGGAATCAGCCCCAGCATTTT.

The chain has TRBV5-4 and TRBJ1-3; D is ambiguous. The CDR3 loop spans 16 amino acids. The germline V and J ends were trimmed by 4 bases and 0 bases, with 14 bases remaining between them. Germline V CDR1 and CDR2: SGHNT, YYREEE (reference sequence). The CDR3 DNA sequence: TGTGCCAGCAGCGTCCTCGCGGACTTCTCTGGAAACACCATATATTTT. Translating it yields CASSVLADFSGNTIYF.

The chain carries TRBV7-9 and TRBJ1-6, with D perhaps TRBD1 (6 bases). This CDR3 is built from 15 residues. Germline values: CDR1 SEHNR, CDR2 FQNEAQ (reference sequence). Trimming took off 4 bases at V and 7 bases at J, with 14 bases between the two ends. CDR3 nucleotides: TGTGCCAGCAGCTCCCTGGGGGCTTCAAATTCACCCCTCCACTTT. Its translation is CASSSLGASNSPLHF.

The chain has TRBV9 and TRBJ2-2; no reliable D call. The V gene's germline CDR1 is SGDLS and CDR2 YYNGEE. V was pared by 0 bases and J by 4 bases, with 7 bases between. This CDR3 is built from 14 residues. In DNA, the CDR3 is TGTGCCAGCAGCGTAGTGCCAGCCACCGGGGAGCTGTTTTTT. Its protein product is CASSVVPATGELFF.

As DNA, the CDR3 is TGTGCCAGCAGTGAGTGGGATGAGCAGTTCTTC. This sequence encodes CASSEWDEQFF. This chain links TRBV6-1 with TRBJ2-1; D unresolved. Germline CDR1 and CDR2: MNHNS and SASEGT. CDR3 length: 11 residues. V lost 3 bases and J 8 bases, leaving 5 bases between the germline ends.

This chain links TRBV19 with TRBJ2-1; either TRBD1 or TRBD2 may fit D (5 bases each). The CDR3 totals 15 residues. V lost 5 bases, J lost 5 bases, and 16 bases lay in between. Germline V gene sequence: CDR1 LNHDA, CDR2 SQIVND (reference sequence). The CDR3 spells CASSFSGAKNNEQFF. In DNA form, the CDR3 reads TGTGCCAGTAGTTTCTCCGGGGCCAAGAACAATGAGCAGTTCTTC.

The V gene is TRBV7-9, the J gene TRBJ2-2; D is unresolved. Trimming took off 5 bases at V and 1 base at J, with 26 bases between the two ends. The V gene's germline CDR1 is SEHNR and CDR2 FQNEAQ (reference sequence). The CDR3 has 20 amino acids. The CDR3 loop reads CASSIDEEAVLVLNTGELFF. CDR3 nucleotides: TGTGCCAGCAGCATCGATGAAGAAGCCGTCCTCGTGTTGAACACCGGGGAGCTGTTTTTT. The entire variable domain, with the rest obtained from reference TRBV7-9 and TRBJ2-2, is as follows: DTGVSQNPRHKITKRGQNVTFRCDPISEHNRLYWYRQTLGQGPEFLTYFQNEAQLEKSRLLSDRFSAERPKGSFSTLEIQRTEQGDSAMYLCASSIDEEAVLVLNTGELFFGEGSRLTVL.

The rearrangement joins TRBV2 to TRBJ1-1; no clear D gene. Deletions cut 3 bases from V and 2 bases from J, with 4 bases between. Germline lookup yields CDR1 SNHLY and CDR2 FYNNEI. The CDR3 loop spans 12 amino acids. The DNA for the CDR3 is TGTGCCAGCAGTGACCCTAACACTGAAGCTTTCTTT. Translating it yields CASSDPNTEAFF. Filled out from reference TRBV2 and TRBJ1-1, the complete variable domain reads EPEVTQTPSHQVTQMGQEVILRCVPISNHLYFYWYRQILGQKVEFLVSFYNNEISEKSEIFDDQFSVERPDGSNFTLKIRSTKLEDSAMYFCASSDPNTEAFFGQGTRLTVV.

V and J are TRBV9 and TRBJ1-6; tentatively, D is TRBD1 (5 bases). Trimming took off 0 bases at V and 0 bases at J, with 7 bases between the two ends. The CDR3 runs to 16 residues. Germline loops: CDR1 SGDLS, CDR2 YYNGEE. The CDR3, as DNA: TGTGCCAGCAGCGTAGATCAGGGCTCCTATAATTCACCCCTCCACTTT. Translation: CASSVDQGSYNSPLHF. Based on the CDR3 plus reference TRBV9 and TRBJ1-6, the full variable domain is DSGVTQTPKHLITATGQRVTLRCSPRSGDLSVYWYQQSLDQGLQFLIQYYNGEERAKGNILERFSAQQFPDLHSELNLSSLELGDSALYFCASSVDQGSYNSPLHFGNGTRLTVT.

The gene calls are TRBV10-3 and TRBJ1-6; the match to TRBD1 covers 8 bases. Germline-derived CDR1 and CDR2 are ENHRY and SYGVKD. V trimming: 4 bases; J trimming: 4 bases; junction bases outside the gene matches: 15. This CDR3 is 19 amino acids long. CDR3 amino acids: CAISARQGRMELYNSPLHF. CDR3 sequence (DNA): TGTGCCATCAGTGCAAGACAGGGGAGGATGGAACTTTATAATTCACCCCTCCACTTT.

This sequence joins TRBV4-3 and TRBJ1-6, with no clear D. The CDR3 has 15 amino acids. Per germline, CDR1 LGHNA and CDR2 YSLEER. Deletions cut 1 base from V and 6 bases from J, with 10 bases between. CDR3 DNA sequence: TGCGCCAGCAGCCAAGCTAGGGCGGGTAATTCACCCCTCCACTTT. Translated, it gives CASSQARAGNSPLHF.

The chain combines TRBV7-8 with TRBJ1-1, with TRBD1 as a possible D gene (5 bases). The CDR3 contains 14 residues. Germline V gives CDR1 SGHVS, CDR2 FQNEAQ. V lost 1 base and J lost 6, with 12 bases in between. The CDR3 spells CASSLGARGPEAFF. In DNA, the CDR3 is TGTGCCAGCAGCTTAGGGGCGAGGGGACCTGAAGCTTTCTTT.

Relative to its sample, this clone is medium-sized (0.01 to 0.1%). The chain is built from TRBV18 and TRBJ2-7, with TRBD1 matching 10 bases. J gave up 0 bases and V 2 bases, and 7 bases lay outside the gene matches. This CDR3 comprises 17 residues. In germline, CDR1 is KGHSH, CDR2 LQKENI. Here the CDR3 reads CASSPATGGLSSYEQYF. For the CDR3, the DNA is TGTGCCAGCTCACCAGCGACAGGGGGCTTGAGCTCCTACGAGCAGTACTTC.

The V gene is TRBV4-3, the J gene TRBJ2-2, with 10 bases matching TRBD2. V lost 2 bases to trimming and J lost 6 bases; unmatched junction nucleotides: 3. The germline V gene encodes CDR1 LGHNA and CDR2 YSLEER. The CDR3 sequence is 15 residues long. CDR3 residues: CASSQSLAGAGELFF. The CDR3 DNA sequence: TGCGCCAGCAGCCAAAGCCTAGCGGGGGCCGGGGAGCTGTTTTTT.

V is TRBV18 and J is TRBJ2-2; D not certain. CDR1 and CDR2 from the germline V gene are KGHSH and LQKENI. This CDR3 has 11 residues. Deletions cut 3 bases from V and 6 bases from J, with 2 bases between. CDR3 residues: CASSPAGELFF. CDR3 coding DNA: TGTGCCAGCTCACCGGCCGGGGAGCTGTTTTTT.

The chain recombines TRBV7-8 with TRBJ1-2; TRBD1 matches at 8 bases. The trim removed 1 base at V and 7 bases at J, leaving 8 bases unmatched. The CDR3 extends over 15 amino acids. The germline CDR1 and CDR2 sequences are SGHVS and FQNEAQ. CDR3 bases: TGTGCCAGCAGCTTAGTCGCAGGGGGCGCGGGTGGCTACACCTTC. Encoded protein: CASSLVAGGAGGYTF.

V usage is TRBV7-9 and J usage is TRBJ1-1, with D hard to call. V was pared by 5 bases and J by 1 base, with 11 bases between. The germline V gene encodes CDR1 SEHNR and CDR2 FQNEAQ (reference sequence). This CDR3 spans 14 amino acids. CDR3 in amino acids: CASSPLGENTEAFF. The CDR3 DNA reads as TGTGCCAGCAGCCCCCTCGGGGAGAACACTGAAGCTTTCTTT.

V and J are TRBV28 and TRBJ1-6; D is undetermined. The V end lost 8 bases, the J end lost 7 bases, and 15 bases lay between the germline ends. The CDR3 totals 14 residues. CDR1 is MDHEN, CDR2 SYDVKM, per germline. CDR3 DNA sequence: TGTGCCAGCCTTAACACCCGTAGCAATTCACCCCTCCACTTT. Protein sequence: CASLNTRSNSPLHF.

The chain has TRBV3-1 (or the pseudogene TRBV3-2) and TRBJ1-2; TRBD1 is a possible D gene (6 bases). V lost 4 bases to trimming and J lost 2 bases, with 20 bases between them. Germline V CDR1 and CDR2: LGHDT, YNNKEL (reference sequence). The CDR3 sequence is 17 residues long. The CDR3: CASSPRTVLFPNYGYTF. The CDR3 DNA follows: TGTGCCAGCAGCCCACGGACAGTCCTCTTTCCGAACTATGGCTACACCTTC.

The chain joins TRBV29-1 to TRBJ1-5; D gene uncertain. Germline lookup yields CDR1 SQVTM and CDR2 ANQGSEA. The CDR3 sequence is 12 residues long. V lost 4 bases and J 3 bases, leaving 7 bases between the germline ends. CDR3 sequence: CSVGENNQPQHF. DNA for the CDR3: TGCAGCGTTGGAGAGAACAATCAGCCCCAGCATTTT.

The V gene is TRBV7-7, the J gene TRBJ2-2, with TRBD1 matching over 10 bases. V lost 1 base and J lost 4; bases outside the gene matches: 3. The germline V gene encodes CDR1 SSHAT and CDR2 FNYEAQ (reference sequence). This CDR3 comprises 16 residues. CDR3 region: CASSLGDRGSTGELFF. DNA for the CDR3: TGTGCCAGCAGCTTAGGGGACAGGGGAAGCACCGGGGAGCTGTTTTTT.

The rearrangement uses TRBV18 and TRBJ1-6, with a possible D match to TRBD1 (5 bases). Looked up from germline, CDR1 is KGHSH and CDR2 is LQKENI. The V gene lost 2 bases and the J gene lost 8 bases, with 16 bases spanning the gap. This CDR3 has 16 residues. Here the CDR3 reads CASSPGQGSRDSPLHF. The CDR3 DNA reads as TGTGCCAGCTCACCAGGGCAGGGCTCAAGGGATTCACCCCTCCACTTT.

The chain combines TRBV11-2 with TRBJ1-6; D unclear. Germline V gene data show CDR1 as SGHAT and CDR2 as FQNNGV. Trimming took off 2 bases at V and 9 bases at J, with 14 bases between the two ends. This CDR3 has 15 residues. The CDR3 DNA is TGTGCCAGCAGCTTATACGTCAGGACTGGTTCACCCCTCCACTTT. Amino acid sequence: CASSLYVRTGSPLHF.